These T cell receptor beta chains were read from a single sample in a study of T-cell reconstitution after alpha-beta-depleted transplantation in children. TCRdb redid the calling of the PCR reads with MiXCR, one entry per CDR3 protein. The sample yields 65,000 to 90,000 distinct CDR3 sequences, around 9.9% seen once. The sequencing used PBMCs, collected before TCRalphabeta/CD19-depleted stem cell transplant. These receptors were obtained from a boy between 10 and 17 years old with acute myeloid leukemia, due to receive a stem cell transplant. The CDR3 runs from the conserved cysteine through the conserved F or W. A D gene is named only where the DNA matches it firmly. A clone size is listed for some rows: how often the clone was seen (once, few, many), or a class if it is expanded.

D: -; size: many; V: TRBV20-1; J: TRBJ2-7; DNA: TGCAGGACTCAAGGCCCAACAGTTTATTCGAACTACGAGCAGTACTTC; CDR3: CRTQGPTVYSNYEQYF
D: -; size: many; V: TRBV7-9; J: TRBJ2-7; DNA: TGTGCCAGCAGCTTTGAGGCTTACGAGCAGTACTTC; CDR3: CASSFEAYEQYF
D: -; size: many; V: TRBV10-2; J: TRBJ2-2; DNA: TGCGCCAGCAGTGAGTGGGGGTCGAACACCGGGGAGCTGTTTTTT; CDR3: CASSEWGSNTGELFF
D: -; size: once; V: TRBV7-8; J: TRBJ1-2; DNA: TGTGCCAGCAGCACGGGACAAACCTATGGCTACACCTTC; CDR3: CASSTGQTYGYTF
D: TRBD2; size: many; V: TRBV12-3/TRBV12-4; J: TRBJ2-3; DNA: TGTGCCAGCAGTTCGGGACTAGCGAGCACCACAGATACGCAGTATTTT; CDR3: CASSSGLASTTDTQYF
D: -; size: few; V: TRBV30; J: TRBJ1-5; DNA: TGTGCCTGGAGTGTCGGTTTTGGCGGTCTCGCCCAGCATTTT; CDR3: CAWSVGFGGLAQHF
D: -; size: few; V: TRBV7-2; J: TRBJ1-1; DNA: TGTGCCAGCAGCTTAGGAGGAGGGAGAATAATGAACACTGAAGCTTTCTTT; CDR3: CASSLGGGRIMNTEAFF
D: -; size: many; V: TRBV10-3; J: TRBJ2-7; DNA: TGTGCCCGTCAGGATCTTAGGGCCAACTACGAGCAGTACTTC; CDR3: CARQDLRANYEQYF
D: TRBD1; size: many; V: TRBV27; J: TRBJ1-2; DNA: TGTGCCAGCAGTTTAGGGACAGGGAACTATGGCTACACCTTC; CDR3: CASSLGTGNYGYTF
D: TRBD1; size: many; V: TRBV2; J: TRBJ2-2; DNA: TGTGCCAGCAGGCAAGCAGGGGGCGCGCAGACCGGGGAGCTGTTTTTT; CDR3: CASRQAGGAQTGELFF
D: -; size: once; V: TRBV11-3; J: TRBJ1-3; DNA: TGTGCCAGCAGTAAGGGGAGAGACGGAAACACCATATATTTT; CDR3: CASSKGRDGNTIYF
D: -; size: many; V: TRBV5-1; J: TRBJ2-7; DNA: TGCGCCAGCAGCTTGGTCGGGACACCTTCCTACGAGCAGTACTTC; CDR3: CASSLVGTPSYEQYF
D: TRBD2; size: many; V: TRBV20-1; J: TRBJ2-3; DNA: TGCAGTGCTAGTATCCTAGCGGGAGGAACCGATACGCAGTATTTT; CDR3: CSASILAGGTDTQYF
D: TRBD2; size: many; V: TRBV27; J: TRBJ2-1; DNA: TGTGCCAGCAGACCGGGGACGGTGGGACTAGCGGAGACAAATGAGCAGTTCTTC; CDR3: CASRPGTVGLAETNEQFF
D: -; size: many; V: TRBV5-1; J: TRBJ2-2; DNA: TGCGCCAGCAGCTTAGATTCGAACACCGGGGAGCTGTTTTTT; CDR3: CASSLDSNTGELFF
D: TRBD2; size: many; V: TRBV7-2; J: TRBJ2-7; DNA: TGTGCCAGCAGCTCTAGACTAGCGGCCTACGAGCAGTACTTC; CDR3: CASSSRLAAYEQYF
D: TRBD2; size: many; V: TRBV4-2; J: TRBJ2-7; DNA: TGTGCCAGCAGCCAGTGGTCCGGGACTAGTGACTACGAGCAGTACTTC; CDR3: CASSQWSGTSDYEQYF
D: TRBD1; size: -; V: TRBV7-6; J: TRBJ2-3; DNA: TGTGCCAGCAGCTCAACCTACGACAGGGGGCCTTTCACAGATACGCAGTATTTT; CDR3: CASSSTYDRGPFTDTQYF
D: TRBD2; size: many; V: TRBV24-1; J: TRBJ2-2; DNA: TGTGCCACCAGTGACCCAAGACTAGCGGGATCCGCCGGGGAGCTGTTTTTT; CDR3: CATSDPRLAGSAGELFF
D: -; size: -; V: TRBV25-1; J: TRBJ1-6; DNA: TGTGCCAGCAGTCCCGGGGCCGATTCACCCCTCCACTTT; CDR3: CASSPGADSPLHF
D: -; size: many; V: TRBV20-1; J: TRBJ2-2; DNA: TGCAGTGCTAGAGTCAGTAACCCCGGGGAGCTGTTTTTT; CDR3: CSARVSNPGELFF
D: -; size: many; V: TRBV7-2; J: TRBJ2-5; DNA: TGTGCCAGCAGCCTGCCGTTGACGGACCTTGGCGGAGAGACCCAGTACTTC; CDR3: CASSLPLTDLGGETQYF
D: -; size: many; V: TRBV3-1; J: TRBJ2-5; DNA: TGTGTCAGCAGCCAAGACGAGGGGTGGCGAGAGACCCAGTACTTC; CDR3: CVSSQDEGWRETQYF
D: -; size: many; V: TRBV6-2/TRBV6-3; J: TRBJ1-2; DNA: TGTGCCAGCAGCAGGGGTGGCTACACCTTC; CDR3: CASSRGGYTF
D: TRBD1; size: many; V: TRBV12-3/TRBV12-4; J: TRBJ1-1; DNA: TGTGCCAGCAGCCGTACCACAGGGGTCACTGAAGCTTTCTTT; CDR3: CASSRTTGVTEAFF
D: TRBD2; size: many; V: TRBV6-4; J: TRBJ2-1; DNA: TGTGCCCCCGAATTGGCTAGCGGGACCTACAATGAGCAGTTCTTC; CDR3: CAPELASGTYNEQFF
D: -; size: -; V: TRBV28; J: TRBJ1-5; DNA: TGTGCCAGCAGTTTCAGGACGGGTCAGCCCCAGCATTTT; CDR3: CASSFRTGQPQHF
D: TRBD1; size: -; V: TRBV18; J: TRBJ2-7; DNA: TGTGCCAGCTCACCGGGACAGAGCTCCTACGAGCAGTACTTC; CDR3: CASSPGQSSYEQYF